This T cell receptor beta chain was captured in a study of neoadjuvant anti-PD-1 for oral cavity cancer. The V gene lost 3 bases and the J gene lost 4 bases, with 7 bases spanning the gap. This CDR3 is built from 14 residues. CDR1 LNHDA and CDR2 SQIVND come from the germline V gene (reference sequence). Here immunoSEQ multiplex PCR was the method, and the copy in TCRdb shows in-frame clones only, minus some. The sample consists of 30,000 to 35,000 clones, around nine tenths of them appearing once. The sequences come from PBMCs, collected before nivolumab (anti-PD-1) treatment. The V and J genes are TRBV19 and TRBJ1-6; D unclear. The clonotype originates from a person between 40 and 85 years old with oral cavity squamous cell carcinoma. The CDR3 region is CASSMVGYNSPLHF. The CDR3 nucleotides are TGTGCCAGTAGTATGGTGGGGTATAATTCACCCCTCCACTTT.